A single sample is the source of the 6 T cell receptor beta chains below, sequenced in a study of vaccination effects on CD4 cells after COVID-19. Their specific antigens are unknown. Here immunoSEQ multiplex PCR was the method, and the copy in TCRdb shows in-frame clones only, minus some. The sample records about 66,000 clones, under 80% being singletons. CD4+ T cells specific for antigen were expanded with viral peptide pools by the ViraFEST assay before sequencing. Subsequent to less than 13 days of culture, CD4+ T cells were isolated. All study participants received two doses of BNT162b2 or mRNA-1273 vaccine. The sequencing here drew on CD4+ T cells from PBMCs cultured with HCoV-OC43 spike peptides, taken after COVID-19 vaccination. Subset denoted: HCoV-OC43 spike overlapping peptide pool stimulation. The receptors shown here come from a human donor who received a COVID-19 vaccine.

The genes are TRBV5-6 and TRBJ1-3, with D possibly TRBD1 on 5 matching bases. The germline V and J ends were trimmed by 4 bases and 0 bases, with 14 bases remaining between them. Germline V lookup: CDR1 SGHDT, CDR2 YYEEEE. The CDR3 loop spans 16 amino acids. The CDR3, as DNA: TGTGCCAGCAGCGCCGGCAAGGGGCCCTCTGGAAACACCATATATTTT. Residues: CASSAGKGPSGNTIYF.

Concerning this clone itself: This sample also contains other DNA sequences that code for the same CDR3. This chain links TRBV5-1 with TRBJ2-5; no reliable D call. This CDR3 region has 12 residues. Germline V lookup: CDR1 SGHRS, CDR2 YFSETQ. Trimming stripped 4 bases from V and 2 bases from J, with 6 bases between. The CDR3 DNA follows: TGCGCCAGCAGCCTAGGTCAAGAGACCCAGTACTTC. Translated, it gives CASSLGQETQYF.

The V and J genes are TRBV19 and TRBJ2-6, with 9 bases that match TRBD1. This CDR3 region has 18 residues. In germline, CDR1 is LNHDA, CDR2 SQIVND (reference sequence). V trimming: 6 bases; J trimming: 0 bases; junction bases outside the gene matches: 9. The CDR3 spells CASSDWTGASSGANVLTF. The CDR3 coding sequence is TGTGCCAGTAGCGATTGGACAGGGGCGAGCTCTGGGGCCAACGTCCTGACTTTC.

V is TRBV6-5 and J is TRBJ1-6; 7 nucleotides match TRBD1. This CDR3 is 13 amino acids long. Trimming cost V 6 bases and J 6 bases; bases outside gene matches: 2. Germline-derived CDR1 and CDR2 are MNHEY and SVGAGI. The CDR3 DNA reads TGTGCCAGCAGCCGACAGGGTAATTCACCCCTCCACTTT. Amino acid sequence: CASSRQGNSPLHF.

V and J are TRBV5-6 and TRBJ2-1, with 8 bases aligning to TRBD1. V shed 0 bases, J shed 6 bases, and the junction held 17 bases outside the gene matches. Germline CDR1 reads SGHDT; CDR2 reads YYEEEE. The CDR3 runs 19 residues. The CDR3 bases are TGTGCCAGCAGCTTGGCCGGGACAGGCGTTTTTATGAGGGCCAATGAGCAGTTCTTC. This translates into CASSLAGTGVFMRANEQFF. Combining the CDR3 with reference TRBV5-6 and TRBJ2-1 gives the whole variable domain DAGVTQSPTHLIKTRGQQVTLRCSPKSGHDTVSWYQQALGQGPQFIFQYYEEEERQRGNFPDRFSGHQFPNYSSELNVNALLLGDSALYLCASSLAGTGVFMRANEQFFGPGTRLTVL.

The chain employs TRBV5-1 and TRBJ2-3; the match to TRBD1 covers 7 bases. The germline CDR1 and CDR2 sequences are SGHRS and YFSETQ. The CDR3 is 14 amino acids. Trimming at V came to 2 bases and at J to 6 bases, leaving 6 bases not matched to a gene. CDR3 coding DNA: TGCGCCAGCAGCTTCAACAGGGGTGGGGATACGCAGTATTTT. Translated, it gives CASSFNRGGDTQYF.